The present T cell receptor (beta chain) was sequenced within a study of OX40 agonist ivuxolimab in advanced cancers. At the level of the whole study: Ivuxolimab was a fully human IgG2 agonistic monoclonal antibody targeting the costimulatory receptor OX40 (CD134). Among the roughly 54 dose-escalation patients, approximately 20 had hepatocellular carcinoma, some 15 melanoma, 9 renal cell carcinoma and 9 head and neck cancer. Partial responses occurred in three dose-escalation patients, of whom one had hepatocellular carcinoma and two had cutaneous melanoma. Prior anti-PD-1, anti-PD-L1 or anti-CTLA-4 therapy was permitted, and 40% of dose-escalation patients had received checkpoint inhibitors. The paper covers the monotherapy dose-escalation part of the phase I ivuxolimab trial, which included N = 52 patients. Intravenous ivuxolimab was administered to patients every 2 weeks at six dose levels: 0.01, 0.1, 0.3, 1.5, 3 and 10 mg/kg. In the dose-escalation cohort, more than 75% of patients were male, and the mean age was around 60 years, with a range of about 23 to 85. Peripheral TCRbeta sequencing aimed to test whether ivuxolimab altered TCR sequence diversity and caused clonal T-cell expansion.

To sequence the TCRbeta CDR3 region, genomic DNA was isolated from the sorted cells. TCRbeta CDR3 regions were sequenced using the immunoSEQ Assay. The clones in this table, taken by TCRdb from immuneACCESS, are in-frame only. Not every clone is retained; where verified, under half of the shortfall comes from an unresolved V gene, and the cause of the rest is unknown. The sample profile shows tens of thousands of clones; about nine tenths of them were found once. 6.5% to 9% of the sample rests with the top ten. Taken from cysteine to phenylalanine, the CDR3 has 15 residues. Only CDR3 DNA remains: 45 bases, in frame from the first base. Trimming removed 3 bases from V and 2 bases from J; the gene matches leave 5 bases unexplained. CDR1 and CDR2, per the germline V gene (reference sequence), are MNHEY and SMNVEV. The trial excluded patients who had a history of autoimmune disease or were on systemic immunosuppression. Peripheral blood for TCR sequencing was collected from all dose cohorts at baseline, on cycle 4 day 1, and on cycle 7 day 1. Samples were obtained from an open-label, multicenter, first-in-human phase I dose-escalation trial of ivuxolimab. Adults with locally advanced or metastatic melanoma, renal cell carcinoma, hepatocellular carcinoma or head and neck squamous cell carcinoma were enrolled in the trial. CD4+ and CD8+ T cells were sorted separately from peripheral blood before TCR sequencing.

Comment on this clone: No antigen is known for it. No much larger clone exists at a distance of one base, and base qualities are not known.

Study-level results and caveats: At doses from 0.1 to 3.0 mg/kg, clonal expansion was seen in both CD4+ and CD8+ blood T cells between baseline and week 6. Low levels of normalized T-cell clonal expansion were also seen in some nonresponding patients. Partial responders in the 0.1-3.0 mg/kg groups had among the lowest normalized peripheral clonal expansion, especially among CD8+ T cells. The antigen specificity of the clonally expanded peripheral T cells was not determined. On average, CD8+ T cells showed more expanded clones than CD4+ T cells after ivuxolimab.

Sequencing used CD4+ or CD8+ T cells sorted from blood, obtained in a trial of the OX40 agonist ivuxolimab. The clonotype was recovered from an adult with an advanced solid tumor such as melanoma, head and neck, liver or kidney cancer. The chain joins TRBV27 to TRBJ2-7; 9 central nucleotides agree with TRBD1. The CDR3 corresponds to CASSLGQGLAYEQYF. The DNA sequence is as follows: TGTGCCAGCAGTTTGGGACAGGGCCTTGCCTACGAGCAGTACTTC.